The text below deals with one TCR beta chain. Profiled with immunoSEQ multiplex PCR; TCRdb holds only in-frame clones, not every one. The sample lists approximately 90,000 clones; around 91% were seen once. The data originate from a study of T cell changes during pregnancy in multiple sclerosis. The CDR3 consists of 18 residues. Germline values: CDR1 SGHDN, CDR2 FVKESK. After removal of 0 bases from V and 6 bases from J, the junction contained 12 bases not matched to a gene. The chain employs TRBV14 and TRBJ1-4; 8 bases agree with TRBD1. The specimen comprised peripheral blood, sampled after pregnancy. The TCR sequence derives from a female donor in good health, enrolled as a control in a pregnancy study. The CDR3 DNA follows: TGTGCCAGCAGCCAAGAGCCCTTGGTGGGACAGGCCCATGAAAAACTGTTTTTT. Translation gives CASSQEPLVGQAHEKLFF. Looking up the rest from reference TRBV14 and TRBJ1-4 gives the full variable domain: EAGVTQFPSHSVIEKGQTVTLRCDPISGHDNLYWYRRVMGKEIKFLLHFVKESKQDESGMPNNRFLAERTGGTYSTLKVQPAELEDSGVYFCASSQEPLVGQAHEKLFFGSGTQLSVL.